The TCR beta chain described here comes from a study of T cell responses to AZD1222 COVID-19 vaccine. This clone was recorded only once. Its antigen is not known. General observations from the study: The sample set comprised mostly white British donors with more females, and clonal diversity was possibly underestimated. Seropositive status at baseline applied to only six AZD1222 recipients. Researchers report vaccine-associated CD4 TCRs spanning spike, with dominance at 160-218 and 743-854.

Germline CDR1 MNHEY, CDR2 SMNVEV (reference sequence). Trimming removed 4 bases from V and 2 bases from J, with 9 bases in between. This CDR3 is 14 amino acids long. Sequencing used immunoSEQ multiplex PCR; TCRdb keeps in-frame clones, though not all of them. The table lists roughly 80,000 clones, approximately 85% of them singletons, with about 5.5% in the top ten. The receptor comes from an adult in good health. This material consisted of peripheral blood, taken on day 0 of MenACWY control vaccination. V gene TRBV27 combines with J gene TRBJ1-5, with D possibly TRBD1 on 6 matching bases. The CDR3 loop is CASSSPGGNQPQHF. For the CDR3, the DNA is TGTGCCAGCAGTTCCCCAGGGGGCAATCAGCCCCAGCATTTT.